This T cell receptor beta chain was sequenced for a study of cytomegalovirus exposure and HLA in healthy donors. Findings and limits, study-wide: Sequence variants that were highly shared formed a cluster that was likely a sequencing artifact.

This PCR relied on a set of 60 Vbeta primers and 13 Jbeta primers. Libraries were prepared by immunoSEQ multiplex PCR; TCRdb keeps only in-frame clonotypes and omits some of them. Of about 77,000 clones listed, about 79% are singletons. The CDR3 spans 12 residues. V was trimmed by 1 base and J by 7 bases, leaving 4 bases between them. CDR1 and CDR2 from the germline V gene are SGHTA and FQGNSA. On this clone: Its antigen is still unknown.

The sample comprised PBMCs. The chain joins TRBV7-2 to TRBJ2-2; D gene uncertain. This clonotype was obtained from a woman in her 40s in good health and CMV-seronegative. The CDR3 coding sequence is TGTGCCAGCAGCTTAGTGAGCGGGGAGCTGTTTTTT. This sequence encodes CASSLVSGELFF.